This entry lists 6 T cell receptor beta chains sequenced from one sample in a study of T-cell memory formation after mild COVID-19. TCRdb used MiXCR to reprocess the 5' RACE reads, holding one entry per CDR3 protein. The sample has approximately 440,000 distinct CDR3 sequences; about 20% are singletons. The sequencing input was PBMCs or a T cell subset sorted from them (not recorded which). These receptors were taken from an adult woman who had mild COVID-19 (a few samples of this study predate the infection). Cell type and time point are not known.

V and J are TRBV7-3 and TRBJ1-1; TRBD1 agrees at 10 bases. V lost 7 bases and J lost 2; bases outside the gene matches: 4. The CDR3 sequence is 14 residues long. Germline V lookup: CDR1 SGHTA, CDR2 FQGTGA. The CDR3 nucleotides read TGTGCCAGCAAGACAGGGGGCACAAACACTGAAGCTTTCTTT. Translated, it gives CASKTGGTNTEAFF.

This clonotype was detected ten times or more. The chain carries TRBV7-3 and TRBJ1-1; D is perhaps TRBD1 (5 bases). This CDR3 has 13 amino acids. CDR1 SGHTA and CDR2 FQGTGA come from the germline V gene. V shed 5 bases and J shed 5 bases, with 12 bases lying between them. CDR3 amino acids: CASSPSGVTEAFF. For the CDR3, the DNA is TGTGCCAGCAGCCCGTCGGGGGTGACTGAAGCTTTCTTT.

The CDR3 loop reads CASSPKGEQFF. CDR3 coding DNA: TGTGCCAGCAGCCCTAAGGGGGAGCAGTTCTTC. The chain carries TRBV12-3 or TRBV12-4 and TRBJ2-1, with D tentatively TRBD1 (5 bases). V lost 6 bases to trimming and J lost 10 bases, with 10 bases between them. The CDR3 consists of 11 residues.

The V gene is TRBV2, the J gene TRBJ2-5; D unclear. Trimming took off 8 bases at V and 2 bases at J, with 9 bases between the two ends. The CDR3 totals 12 residues. The germline gives CDR1 SNHLY, CDR2 FYNNEI. The CDR3 region has the DNA TGTGCCAGCGGTATAACGCAAGAGACCCAGTACTTC. This encodes CASGITQETQYF.

This clonotype was seen only once. This chain links TRBV5-1 with TRBJ2-5; 12 bases match TRBD2. Germline CDR1 SGHRS, CDR2 YFSETQ. The CDR3 consists of 16 residues. V shed 4 bases and J 0 bases; nucleotides not matched to a gene: 4. The CDR3 loop reads CASSGGLAGNQETQYF. DNA of the CDR3: TGCGCCAGCAGCGGAGGACTAGCGGGGAACCAAGAGACCCAGTACTTC.

This rearrangement joins TRBV19 to TRBJ2-3; D is possibly TRBD2 (5 bases). V was cut by 6 bases and J by 6 bases, with 25 bases left in between. CDR3 length: 17 amino acids. CDR1 is LNHDA and CDR2 is SQIVND in the germline V gene (reference sequence). The CDR3 spells CASSNIREGMLRDTQYF. The CDR3 nucleotides read TGTGCCAGTAGCAACATCCGGGAAGGCATGTTAAGGGATACGCAGTATTTT.